This T cell receptor (beta chain) was identified during a study of regulatory T cells in long-lasting Graves disease. About the research overall: Antithyroid drug intake by newly diagnosed Graves' patients had lasted under 3 months. Study conclusions and caveats: Persistent Graves' patients showed reduced TCR diversity versus newly diagnosed patients.

The table lists this clonotype with a few counts. The antigen remains undetermined. As for time point: newly diagnosed GD, antithyroid drugs for less than 3 months. Isolated PBMC RNA provided the starting material for the TCR library. Relying on iRepertoire HTBI primers and Arm-PCR of CDR3 regions, the team built TCR beta libraries. In the original workflow: Sample data revealed approximately 60 TRBV and over twelve TRBJ segments. TCRdb processed the multiplex PCR reads anew with MiXCR; each CDR3 protein has one entry. The V and J calls reflect TCRdb's pipeline rather than the authors' work. In the table there are a few hundred thousand distinct CDR3 sequences, 20% of which are singletons. Germline V lookup: CDR1 SGHAT, CDR2 FQNNGV. The CDR3 sequence is 15 residues long. V lost 5 bases, J lost 0 bases, and 8 bases lay in between.

The chain recombines TRBV11-2 with TRBJ2-6; D perhaps matches TRBD1 (6 bases). This clonotype was obtained from a female donor with Graves disease. Here the sequenced sample was peripheral blood mononuclear cells (PBMCs), taken at new diagnosis, from a patient treated with antithyroid drugs. As DNA, the CDR3 is TGTGCCAGCAGCCAACAGGGCTCTGGGGCCAACGTCCTGACTTTC. It encodes CASSQQGSGANVLTF.